The clone carrying this T cell receptor beta chain occurred many times. Its antigen is as yet unknown. A unique molecular identifier was carried by every single TCR cDNA molecule. From the 5' RACE reads, TCRdb called clonotypes with MiXCR, one entry per CDR3 protein. The sample contains 9,500 to 13,000 distinct CDR3 sequences, more than 10% of which appear only once. This sample is drawn from a study of spatial heterogeneity in lung cancer. Notes on the study in general: Tumors with more nonsynonymous mutations had more expanded intratumoral alpha and beta TCRs. Tumor T-cell coverage was an estimated 7% or so for alpha and 12% to 15% for beta chains.

Time point specified: sample taken at primary tumor resection. The donors were 55 to 85 patients with non-small cell lung cancer that was early-stage and untreated. The input material, whole RNA from tumor, nontumor lung or frozen PBMC, was sequenced unsorted. CDR1 and CDR2 (germline): LNHDA, SQIVND (reference sequence). The V and J ends lost 1 base and 5 bases respectively, with 11 bases between them. The CDR3 totals 15 residues. The chain joins TRBV19 to TRBJ2-2, with D unclear. The sequence was collected from a male donor with early-stage non-small cell lung cancer. The starting material was lung tumor tissue, obtained at surgery. CDR3 sequence: CASSIGNLGTGELFF. CDR3 nucleotides: TGTGCCAGTAGTATAGGAAACCTGGGAACCGGGGAGCTGTTTTTT.